One and the same sample provided the 15 T cell receptor beta chains below, sequenced in a study of blood T cell repertoires in COVID-19. The table came from immunoSEQ multiplex PCR; TCRdb's copy has only in-frame clones and leaves some out. Of 150,000 to 200,000 clones detected, around 85% appear once; the ten largest clones hold approximately 11%. Sequencing used peripheral blood. The receptors come from a woman aged 60-75 years with COVID-19, enrolled during active disease.

This sequence joins TRBV7-2 and TRBJ1-2; no definite D call. Deletions cut 4 bases from V and 5 bases from J, with 14 bases between. CDR3 length equals 14 residues. Germline lookup yields CDR1 SGHTA and CDR2 FQGNSA. The DNA of the CDR3 is TGTGCCAGCAGCTCCCTCCCCGGCGGGTATGGCTACACCTTC. Its protein product is CASSSLPGGYGYTF.

The chain links TRBV21-1 to TRBJ2-3; the D call of TRBD2 is as the table states it, not checked on the DNA. TRBV21-1 is annotated as a pseudogene. The CDR3 has 16 residues. CDR3 sequence reads: CASSKGRPSDTDTQYF. As DNA, the CDR3 is TGTGCCAGCAGCAAAGGGAGGCCTAGCGACACAGATACGCAGTATTTT.

The J gene is TRBJ1-3, the V gene TRBV10-3; D ambiguous. Trimming took 6 bases from V and 0 from J, leaving 9 bases between them. The CDR3 length is 14 residues. The V gene's germline CDR1 is ENHRY and CDR2 SYGVKD. The CDR3 sequence is CAISVTHSGNTIYF. The CDR3 DNA reads as TGTGCCATCAGCGTGACTCACTCTGGAAACACCATATATTTT.

Here the CDR3 reads CASSQGGGQTYNEQFF. The CDR3 DNA follows: TGTGCCAGCAGCCAGGGGGGGGGACAAACCTACAATGAGCAGTTCTTC. The J gene is TRBJ2-1, the V gene TRBV4-2, with D possibly being TRBD2 (7 bases). The CDR3 spans 16 residues. V shed 3 bases and J shed 2 bases, with 14 bases lying between them. Germline V lookup: CDR1 LGHNA, CDR2 YNFKEQ.

This clone occurred a few times. The chain has TRBV7-2 and TRBJ1-6; maybe TRBD1 (6 bases). The CDR3 has 17 amino acids. Trimming took off 11 bases at V and 5 bases at J, with 25 bases between the two ends. CDR1 is SGHTA, CDR2 FQGNSA, per germline. The CDR3 DNA reads as TGTGCCCTCCCCCGATCCCCGGGGGGCGCTGATAATTCACCCCTCCACTTT. It translates to CALPRSPGGADNSPLHF.

The rearrangement uses TRBV3-1 (or the pseudogene TRBV3-2) and TRBJ1-5; D possibly corresponds to TRBD1 (5 bases). This CDR3 is built from 16 residues. V was clipped by 5 bases and J by 4 bases, with 18 bases between them. CDR1 and CDR2 (germline): LGHDT, YNNKEL (reference sequence). The CDR3 sequence: CASSKSGGVGNQPQHF. CDR3 nucleotide sequence: TGTGCCAGCAGCAAATCCGGGGGGGTTGGTAATCAGCCCCAGCATTTT.

The chain has TRBV29-1 and TRBJ1-1; 10 positions agree with TRBD1. Trimming removed 3 bases from V and 4 bases from J; junction bases left unmatched: 2. Germline CDR1 reads SQVTM; CDR2 reads ANQGSEA. The CDR3 contains 13 residues. The CDR3 DNA reads TGCAGCGTTGACGGGACAGGGGTCACTGAAGCTTTCTTT. Residues: CSVDGTGVTEAFF. Filled out from reference TRBV29-1 and TRBJ1-1, the complete variable domain reads SAVISQKPSRDICQRGTSLTIQCQVDSQVTMMFWYRQQPGQSLTLIATANQGSEATYESGFVIDKFPISRPNLTFSTLTVSNMSPEDSSIYLCSVDGTGVTEAFFGQGTRLTVV.

The chain recombines TRBV28 with TRBJ1-4; no clear D gene. The CDR3 has 16 amino acids. V was shortened by 6 bases and J by 0 bases, with 14 bases between the two germline ends. CDR1 is MDHEN and CDR2 is SYDVKM in the germline V gene. The CDR3 is CASSSGRRSTNEKLFF. As DNA, the CDR3 is TGTGCCAGCAGCTCTGGGAGGCGATCAACTAATGAAAAACTGTTTTTT.

V gene TRBV12-3 or TRBV12-4 combines with J gene TRBJ1-1; unclear D gene. The CDR3 length is 12 residues. Between the trimmed V and J ends, which lost 6 bases and 5 bases, there was a span of 10 bases. In DNA, the CDR3 is TGTGCCAGCAGACTTCTCAGGACTGAAGCTTTCTTT. This codes for CASRLLRTEAFF.

This chain connects TRBV30 to TRBJ2-7; 15 positions match TRBD2. The ends lost 2 bases at V and 5 bases at J; junction bases unmatched: 7. Per the germline V gene, CDR1 is GTSNPN and CDR2 is SVGIG (reference sequence). The CDR3 length is 16 residues. CDR3 in DNA: TGTGCCTGGAGTTCTGGACTAGCGGGAGGGCCGGACGAGCAGTACTTC. Translation: CAWSSGLAGGPDEQYF. Based on the CDR3 plus reference TRBV30 and TRBJ2-7, the full variable domain is SQTIHQWPATLVQPVGSPLSLECTVEGTSNPNLYWYRQAAGRGLQLLFYSVGIGQISSEVPQNLSASRPQDRQFILSSKKLLLSDSGFYLCAWSSGLAGGPDEQYFGPGTRLTVT.

This chain connects TRBV5-6 to TRBJ2-3; 11 bases agree with TRBD2. The CDR3 contains 17 residues. Looked up from germline, CDR1 is SGHDT and CDR2 is YYEEEE. J lost 2 bases, V lost 3 bases, and 8 bases had no gene match. CDR3 sequence: CASSSDRLAGFTDTQYF. The CDR3 nucleotides are TGTGCCAGCAGCTCGGACAGACTAGCGGGGTTCACAGATACGCAGTATTTT.

The chain couples TRBV5-1 to TRBJ1-1; D is unclear. The CDR3 sequence is 12 residues long. CDR1 is SGHRS, CDR2 YFSETQ, per germline. The V end was cut by 0 bases, the J end by 6 bases, with 6 bases between. The CDR3: CASSLDGAEAFF. In DNA, the CDR3 is TGCGCCAGCAGCTTGGACGGAGCTGAAGCTTTCTTT.

The chain uses TRBV6-5 and TRBJ1-2; TRBD1 might be the D (5 bases). Germline assignment: CDR1 MNHEY and CDR2 SVGAGI. CDR3 size: 13 residues. V gave up 0 bases and J gave up 7 bases, with 9 bases separating them. The DNA for the CDR3 is TGTGCCAGCAGTTACTCGGGTCAGGGTGGCTACACCTTC. Translating gives CASSYSGQGGYTF.

The chain recombines TRBV7-9 with TRBJ1-3, with a weak D call TRBD1 (5 bases). Looked up from germline, CDR1 is SEHNR and CDR2 is FQNEAQ (reference sequence). CDR3 size: 16 residues. Trimming removed 0 bases from V and 0 bases from J, with 9 bases in between. The CDR3 loop reads CASSLAGAVSGNTIYF. CDR3 DNA: TGTGCCAGCAGCTTAGCAGGGGCCGTCTCTGGAAACACCATATATTTT.

The chain carries TRBV29-1 and TRBJ1-2; 11 bases line up with TRBD1. J was trimmed by 8 bases and V by 7 bases; bases with no gene match: 12. The germline CDR1 and CDR2 sequences are SQVTM and ANQGSEA. This CDR3 spans 14 amino acids. The CDR3 sequence: CSANPGQGDRGYTF. The DNA for the CDR3 is TGCAGCGCCAACCCGGGACAGGGGGATCGAGGCTACACCTTC. Drawing the rest from reference TRBV29-1 and TRBJ1-2, the complete variable domain is SAVISQKPSRDICQRGTSLTIQCQVDSQVTMMFWYRQQPGQSLTLIATANQGSEATYESGFVIDKFPISRPNLTFSTLTVSNMSPEDSSIYLCSANPGQGDRGYTFGSGTRLTVV.